The T cell receptor beta chain described here comes from a study of control samples from healthy donors and cancer patients. TCRdb's copy holds only in-frame clones and misses some; the assay was immunoSEQ multiplex PCR. The sample has more than 95,000 clones; roughly 85% are singletons. The count of this clone is one. The CDR3 length is 12 residues. The V gene's germline CDR1 is SGHRS and CDR2 YFSETQ. V was trimmed by 0 bases and J by 6 bases, leaving 7 bases between them. Sequenced sample: blood. This chain connects TRBV5-1 to TRBJ2-7; D might be TRBD2 (6 bases). This TCR derives from a woman aged 50 to 65 in good health. Here the CDR3 reads CASSLAGGEQYF. The CDR3 nucleotides read TGCGCCAGCAGCTTGGCCGGGGGCGAGCAGTACTTC.